The rows below give T cell receptor beta chains drawn from one sample of a study of blood T cell repertoires in COVID-19. Sequenced by immunoSEQ multiplex PCR; TCRdb stores in-frame clones only, minus some. The profile shows about 93,000 clones, around 90% of them singletons. The sequencing sample was made of peripheral blood. These receptors originate from a man aged 55 to 70 with COVID-19, enrolled during active disease. Each CDR3 is given with its conserved first and last residue. A D gene is named only where the DNA matches it firmly. Expanded clones are given a class, and other clones once, few, many or no size at all.

v_call: TRBV7-9
cdr3_length: 17
j_call: TRBJ2-7
clone_size: few
d_call: TRBD2
cdr3_aa: CASSLSSSGRDPYEQYF
cdr3_nt: TGTGCCAGCAGCTTATCGTCTAGCGGGAGGGACCCCTACGAGCAGTACTTC

v_call: TRBV3-1/TRBV3-2
cdr3_length: 13
j_call: TRBJ1-2
clone_size: .
d_call: .
cdr3_aa: CASSREGLLGYTF
cdr3_nt: TGTGCCAGCAGCCGAGAGGGACTGCTAGGCTACACCTTC

v_call: TRBV27
cdr3_length: 15
j_call: TRBJ2-1
clone_size: .
d_call: .
cdr3_aa: CASSSTRSSYNEQFF
cdr3_nt: TGTGCCAGCAGTTCTACTAGGAGTTCCTACAATGAGCAGTTCTTC

v_call: TRBV5-4
cdr3_length: 14
j_call: TRBJ1-2
clone_size: once
d_call: TRBD1
cdr3_aa: CASSMDRGLGGYTF
cdr3_nt: TGTGCCAGCAGCATGGACAGGGGGCTGGGTGGCTACACCTTC

v_call: TRBV4-1
cdr3_length: 17
j_call: TRBJ2-3
clone_size: .
d_call: TRBD1
cdr3_aa: CASSTTRRDSGQDTQYF
cdr3_nt: TGCGCCAGCAGCACAACCCGAAGGGACAGCGGCCAAGATACGCAGTATTTT

v_call: TRBV7-3
cdr3_length: 15
j_call: TRBJ2-2
clone_size: .
d_call: TRBD2
cdr3_aa: CASSAASGETGELFF
cdr3_nt: TGTGCCAGCAGCGCGGCTAGCGGGGAAACCGGGGAGCTGTTTTTT

v_call: TRBV25-1
cdr3_length: 15
j_call: TRBJ2-4
clone_size: once
d_call: .
cdr3_aa: CASSDSGTRRNIQYF
cdr3_nt: TGTGCCAGCAGTGACTCCGGGACAAGGAGAAACATTCAGTACTTC

v_call: TRBV5-1
cdr3_length: 15
j_call: TRBJ2-1
clone_size: .
d_call: TRBD2
cdr3_aa: CASSLAPGGFNEQFF
cdr3_nt: TGCGCCAGCAGCTTGGCGCCGGGAGGGTTCAATGAGCAGTTCTTC

v_call: TRBV7-2
cdr3_length: 17
j_call: TRBJ1-1
clone_size: .
d_call: TRBD1
cdr3_aa: CASSLGRTGEFWTEAFF
cdr3_nt: TGTGCCAGCAGCTTAGGAAGGACAGGGGAATTTTGGACTGAAGCTTTCTTT

v_call: TRBV6-5
cdr3_length: 14
j_call: TRBJ1-1
clone_size: .
d_call: TRBD1
cdr3_aa: CASTPTGGRAEAFF
cdr3_nt: TGTGCCAGCACCCCGACAGGGGGTCGGGCTGAAGCTTTCTTT

v_call: TRBV5-5
cdr3_length: 16
j_call: TRBJ2-1
clone_size: once
d_call: TRBD1
cdr3_aa: CASSRTGALSYNEQFF
cdr3_nt: TGTGCCAGCAGCAGGACAGGAGCCCTCTCCTACAATGAGCAGTTCTTC

v_call: TRBV7-8
cdr3_length: 12
j_call: TRBJ1-5
clone_size: .
d_call: .
cdr3_aa: CASSARSRPQHF
cdr3_nt: TGTGCCAGCAGCGCCCGGTCCCGTCCCCAGCATTTT

v_call: TRBV19
cdr3_length: 14
j_call: TRBJ2-7
clone_size: .
d_call: .
cdr3_aa: CASSAPGLSYEQYF
cdr3_nt: TGTGCCAGTAGTGCGCCAGGGCTCTCCTACGAGCAGTACTTC

v_call: TRBV2
cdr3_length: 14
j_call: TRBJ1-4
clone_size: .
d_call: TRBD1
cdr3_aa: CASSRTGLNEKLFF
cdr3_nt: TGTGCCAGCAGCCGGACAGGATTAAATGAAAAACTGTTTTTT

v_call: TRBV5-1
cdr3_length: 16
j_call: TRBJ2-5
clone_size: .
d_call: .
cdr3_aa: CASSLGVQAGEETQYF
cdr3_nt: TGCGCCAGCAGCTTGGGGGTACAGGCCGGAGAAGAGACCCAGTACTTC

v_call: TRBV4-2
cdr3_length: 16
j_call: TRBJ2-7
clone_size: .
d_call: .
cdr3_aa: CASSQVLGSDSYEQYF
cdr3_nt: TGTGCCAGCAGCCAAGTTCTTGGTAGCGACTCCTACGAGCAGTACTTC

v_call: TRBV5-3
cdr3_length: 18
j_call: TRBJ2-7
clone_size: .
d_call: .
cdr3_aa: CARSRSVERQISSYEQYF
cdr3_nt: TGTGCCAGAAGCCGCTCAGTAGAAAGACAGATAAGCTCCTACGAGCAGTACTTC